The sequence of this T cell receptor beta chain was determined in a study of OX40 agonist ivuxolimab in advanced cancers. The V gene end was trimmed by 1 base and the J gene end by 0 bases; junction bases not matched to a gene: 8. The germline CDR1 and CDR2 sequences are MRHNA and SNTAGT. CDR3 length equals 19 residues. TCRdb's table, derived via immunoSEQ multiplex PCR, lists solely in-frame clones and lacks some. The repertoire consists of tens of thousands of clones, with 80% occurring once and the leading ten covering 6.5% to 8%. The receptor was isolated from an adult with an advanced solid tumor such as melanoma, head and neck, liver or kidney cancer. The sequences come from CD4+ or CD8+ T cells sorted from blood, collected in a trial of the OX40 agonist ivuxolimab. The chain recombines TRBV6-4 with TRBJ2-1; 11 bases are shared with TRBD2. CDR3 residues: CASSDWASGRSSSYNEQFF. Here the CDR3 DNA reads TGTGCCAGCAGTGACTGGGCTAGCGGGAGGTCGAGCTCCTACAATGAGCAGTTCTTC.